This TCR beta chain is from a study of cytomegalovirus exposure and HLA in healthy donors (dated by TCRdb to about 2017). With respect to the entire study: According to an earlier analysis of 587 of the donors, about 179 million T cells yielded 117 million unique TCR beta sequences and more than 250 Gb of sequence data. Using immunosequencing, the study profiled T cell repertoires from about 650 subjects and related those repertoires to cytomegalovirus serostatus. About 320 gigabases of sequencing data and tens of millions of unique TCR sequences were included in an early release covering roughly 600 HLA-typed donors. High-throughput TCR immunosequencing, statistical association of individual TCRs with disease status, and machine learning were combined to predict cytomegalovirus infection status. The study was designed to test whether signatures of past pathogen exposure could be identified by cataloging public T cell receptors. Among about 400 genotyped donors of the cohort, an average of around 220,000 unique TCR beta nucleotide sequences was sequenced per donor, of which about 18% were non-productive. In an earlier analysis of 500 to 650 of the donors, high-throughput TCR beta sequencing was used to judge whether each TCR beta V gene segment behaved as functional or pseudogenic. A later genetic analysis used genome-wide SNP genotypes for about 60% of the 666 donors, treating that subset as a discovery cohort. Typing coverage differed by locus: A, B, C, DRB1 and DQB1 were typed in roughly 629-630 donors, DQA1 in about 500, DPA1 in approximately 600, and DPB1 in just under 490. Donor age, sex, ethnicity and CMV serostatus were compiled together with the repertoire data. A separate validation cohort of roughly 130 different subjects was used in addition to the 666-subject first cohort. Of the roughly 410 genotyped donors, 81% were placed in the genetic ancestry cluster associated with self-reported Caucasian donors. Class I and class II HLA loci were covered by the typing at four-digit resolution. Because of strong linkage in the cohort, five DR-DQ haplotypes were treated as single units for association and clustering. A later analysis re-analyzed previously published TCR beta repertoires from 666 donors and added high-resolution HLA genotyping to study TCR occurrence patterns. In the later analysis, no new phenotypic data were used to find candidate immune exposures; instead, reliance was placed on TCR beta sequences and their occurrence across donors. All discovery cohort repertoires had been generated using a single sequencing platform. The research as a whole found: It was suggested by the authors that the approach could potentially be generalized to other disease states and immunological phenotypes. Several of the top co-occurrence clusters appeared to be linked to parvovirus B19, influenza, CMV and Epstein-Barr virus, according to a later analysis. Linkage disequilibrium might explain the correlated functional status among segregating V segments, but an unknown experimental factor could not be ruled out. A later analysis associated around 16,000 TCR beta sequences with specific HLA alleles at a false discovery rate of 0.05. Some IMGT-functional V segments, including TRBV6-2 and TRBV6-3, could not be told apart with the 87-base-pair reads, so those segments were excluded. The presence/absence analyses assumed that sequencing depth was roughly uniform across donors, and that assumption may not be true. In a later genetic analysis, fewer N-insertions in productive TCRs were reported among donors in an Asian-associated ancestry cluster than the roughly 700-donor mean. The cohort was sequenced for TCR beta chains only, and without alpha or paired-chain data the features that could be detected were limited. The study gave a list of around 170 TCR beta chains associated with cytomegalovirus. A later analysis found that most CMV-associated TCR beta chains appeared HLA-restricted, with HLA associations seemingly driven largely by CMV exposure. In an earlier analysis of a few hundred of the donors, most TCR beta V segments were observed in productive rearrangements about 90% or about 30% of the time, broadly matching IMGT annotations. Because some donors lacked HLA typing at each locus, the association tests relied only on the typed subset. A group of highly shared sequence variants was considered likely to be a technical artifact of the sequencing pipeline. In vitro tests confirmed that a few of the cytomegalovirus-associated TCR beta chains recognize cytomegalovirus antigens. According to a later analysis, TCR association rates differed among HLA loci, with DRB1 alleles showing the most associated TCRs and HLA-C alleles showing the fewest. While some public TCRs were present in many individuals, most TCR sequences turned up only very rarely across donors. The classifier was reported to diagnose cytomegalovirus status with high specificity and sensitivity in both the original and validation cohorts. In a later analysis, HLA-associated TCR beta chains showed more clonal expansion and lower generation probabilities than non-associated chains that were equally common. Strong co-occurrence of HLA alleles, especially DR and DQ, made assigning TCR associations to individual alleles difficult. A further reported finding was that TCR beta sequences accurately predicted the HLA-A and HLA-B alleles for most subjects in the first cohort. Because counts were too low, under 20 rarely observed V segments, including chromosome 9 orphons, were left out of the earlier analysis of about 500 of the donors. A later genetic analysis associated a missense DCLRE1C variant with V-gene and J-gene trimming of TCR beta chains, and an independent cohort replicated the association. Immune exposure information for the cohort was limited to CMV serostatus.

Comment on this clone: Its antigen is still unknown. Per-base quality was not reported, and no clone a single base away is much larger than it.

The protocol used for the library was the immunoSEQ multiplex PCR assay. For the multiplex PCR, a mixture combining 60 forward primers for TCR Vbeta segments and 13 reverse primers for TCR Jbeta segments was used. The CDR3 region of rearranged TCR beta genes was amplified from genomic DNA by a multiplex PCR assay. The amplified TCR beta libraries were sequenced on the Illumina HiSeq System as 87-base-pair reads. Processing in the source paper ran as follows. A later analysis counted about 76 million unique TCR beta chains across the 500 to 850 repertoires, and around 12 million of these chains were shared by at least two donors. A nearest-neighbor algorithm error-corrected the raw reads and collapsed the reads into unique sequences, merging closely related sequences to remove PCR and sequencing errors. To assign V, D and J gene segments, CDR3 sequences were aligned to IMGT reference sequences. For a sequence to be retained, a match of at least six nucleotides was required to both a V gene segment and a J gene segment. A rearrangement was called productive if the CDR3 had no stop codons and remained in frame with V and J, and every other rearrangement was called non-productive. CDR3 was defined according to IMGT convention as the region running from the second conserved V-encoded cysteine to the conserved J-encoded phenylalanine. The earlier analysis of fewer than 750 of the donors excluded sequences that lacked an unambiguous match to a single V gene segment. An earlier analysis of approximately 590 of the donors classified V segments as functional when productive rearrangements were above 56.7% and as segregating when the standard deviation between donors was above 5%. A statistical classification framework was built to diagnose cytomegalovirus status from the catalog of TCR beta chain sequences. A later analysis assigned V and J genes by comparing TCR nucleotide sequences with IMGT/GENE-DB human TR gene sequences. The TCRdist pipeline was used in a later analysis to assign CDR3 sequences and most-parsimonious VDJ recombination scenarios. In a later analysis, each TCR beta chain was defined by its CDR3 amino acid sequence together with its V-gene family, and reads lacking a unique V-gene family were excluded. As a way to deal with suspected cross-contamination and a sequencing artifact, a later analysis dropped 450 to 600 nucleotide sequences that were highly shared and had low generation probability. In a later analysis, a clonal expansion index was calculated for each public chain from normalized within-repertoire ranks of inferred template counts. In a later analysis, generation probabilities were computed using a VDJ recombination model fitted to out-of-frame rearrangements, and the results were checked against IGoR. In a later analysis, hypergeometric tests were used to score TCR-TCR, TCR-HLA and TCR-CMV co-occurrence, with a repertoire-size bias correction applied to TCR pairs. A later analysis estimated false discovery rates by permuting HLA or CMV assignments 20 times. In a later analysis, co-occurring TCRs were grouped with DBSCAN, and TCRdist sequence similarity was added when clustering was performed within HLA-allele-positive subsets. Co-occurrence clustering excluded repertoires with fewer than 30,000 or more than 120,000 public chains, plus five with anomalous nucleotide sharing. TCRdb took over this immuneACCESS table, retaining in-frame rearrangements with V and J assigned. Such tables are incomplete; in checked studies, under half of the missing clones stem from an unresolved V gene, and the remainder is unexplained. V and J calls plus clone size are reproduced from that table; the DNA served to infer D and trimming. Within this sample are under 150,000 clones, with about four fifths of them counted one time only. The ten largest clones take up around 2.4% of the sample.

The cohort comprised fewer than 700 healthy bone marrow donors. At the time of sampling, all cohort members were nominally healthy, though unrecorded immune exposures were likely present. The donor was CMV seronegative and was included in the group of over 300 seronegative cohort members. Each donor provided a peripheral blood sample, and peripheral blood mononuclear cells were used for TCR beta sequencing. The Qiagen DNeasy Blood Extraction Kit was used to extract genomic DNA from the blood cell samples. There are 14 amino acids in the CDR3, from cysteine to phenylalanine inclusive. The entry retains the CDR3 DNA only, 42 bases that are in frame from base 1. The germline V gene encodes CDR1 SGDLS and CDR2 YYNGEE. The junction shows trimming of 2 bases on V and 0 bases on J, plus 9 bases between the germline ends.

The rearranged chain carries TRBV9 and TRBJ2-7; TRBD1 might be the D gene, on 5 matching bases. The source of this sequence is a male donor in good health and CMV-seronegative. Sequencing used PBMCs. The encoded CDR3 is CASSVGASSYEQYF. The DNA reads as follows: TGTGCCAGCAGCGTTGGGGCCAGCTCCTACGAGCAGTACTTC.